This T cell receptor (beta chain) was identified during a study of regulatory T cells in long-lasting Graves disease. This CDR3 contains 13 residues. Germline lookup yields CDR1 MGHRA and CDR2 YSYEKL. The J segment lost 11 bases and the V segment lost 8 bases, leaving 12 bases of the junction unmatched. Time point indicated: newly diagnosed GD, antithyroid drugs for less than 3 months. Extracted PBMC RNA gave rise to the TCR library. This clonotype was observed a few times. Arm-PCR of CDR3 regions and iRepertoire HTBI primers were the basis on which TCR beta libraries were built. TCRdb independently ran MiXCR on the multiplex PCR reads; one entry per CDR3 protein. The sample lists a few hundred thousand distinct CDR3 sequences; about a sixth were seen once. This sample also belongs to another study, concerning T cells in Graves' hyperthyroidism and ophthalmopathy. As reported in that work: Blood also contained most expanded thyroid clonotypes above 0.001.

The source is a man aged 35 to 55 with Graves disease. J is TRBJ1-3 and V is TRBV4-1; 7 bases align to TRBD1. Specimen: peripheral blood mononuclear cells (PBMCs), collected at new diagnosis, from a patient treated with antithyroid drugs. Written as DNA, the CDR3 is TGCGCCAGCGACAGGGACAGCCAACGCCCCATATATTTT. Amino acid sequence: CASDRDSQRPIYF.